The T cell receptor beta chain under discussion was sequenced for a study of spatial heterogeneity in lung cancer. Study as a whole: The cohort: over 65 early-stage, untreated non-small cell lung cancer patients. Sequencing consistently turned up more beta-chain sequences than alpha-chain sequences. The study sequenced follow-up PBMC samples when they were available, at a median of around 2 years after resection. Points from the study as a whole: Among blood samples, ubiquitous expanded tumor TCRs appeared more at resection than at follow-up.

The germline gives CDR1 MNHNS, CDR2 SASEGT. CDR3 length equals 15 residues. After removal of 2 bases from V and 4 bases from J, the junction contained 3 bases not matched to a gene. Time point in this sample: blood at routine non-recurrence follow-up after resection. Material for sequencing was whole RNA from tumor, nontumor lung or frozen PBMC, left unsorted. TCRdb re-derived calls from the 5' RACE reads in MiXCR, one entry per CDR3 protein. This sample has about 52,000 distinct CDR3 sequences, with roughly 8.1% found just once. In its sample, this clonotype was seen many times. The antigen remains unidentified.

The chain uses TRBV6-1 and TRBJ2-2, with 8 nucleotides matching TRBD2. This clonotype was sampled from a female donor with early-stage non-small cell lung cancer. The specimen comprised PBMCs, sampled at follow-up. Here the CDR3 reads CASSESSGVTGELFF. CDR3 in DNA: TGTGCCAGCAGTGAAAGTAGCGGGGTCACCGGGGAGCTGTTTTTT.